A selection of T cell receptor beta chains follows, all from one sample in a study of radiotherapy plus CTLA-4 blockade in lung cancer. The repertoire was sequenced with immunoSEQ multiplex PCR; TCRdb's copy has only in-frame clones and lacks some. The sample holds about 45,000 clones, around 72% seen once. This specimen was peripheral blood, taken from a patient treated with radiotherapy plus ipilimumab. All receptors derive from a human donor with non-small cell lung cancer who had a complete response to radiotherapy plus ipilimumab. The CDR3 runs from the conserved cysteine through the conserved F or W. A D gene is named only where the DNA matches it firmly. The size of a clone is reported for some rows only, either as once, few or many, or as a class for expanded clones.

DNA	CDR3	V	size	D	J
TGTGCCAGCTCACCTACCGACAGCGCAACTAATGAAAAACTGTTTTTT	CASSPTDSATNEKLFF	TRBV18	few	NA	TRBJ1-4
TGTGCCAGCGGCTCCAGGGGATTTGGAGAGACCCAGTACTTC	CASGSRGFGETQYF	TRBV19	NA	NA	TRBJ2-5
TGTGCCAGCAGCTGGGGACAGCCGAACACTGAAGCTTTCTTT	CASSWGQPNTEAFF	TRBV7-6	NA	TRBD1	TRBJ1-1
TGTGCCAGCAGCCTGGCAGGGGGCTTCTACGAGCAGTACTTC	CASSLAGGFYEQYF	TRBV6-1	NA	TRBD1	TRBJ2-7
TGTGCCAGCAGCCCCGCAAGACAGGGTTGGACAGATACGCAGTATTTT	CASSPARQGWTDTQYF	TRBV5-4	NA	TRBD1	TRBJ2-3
TGTGCCAGCAGCTTTCGGACAGCCCAAGAGACCCAGTACTTC	CASSFRTAQETQYF	TRBV5-6	NA	NA	TRBJ2-5
TGTGCCAGCAGGAGTCTAAATGTAAAGAACACCGGGGAGCTGTTTTTT	CASRSLNVKNTGELFF	TRBV27	NA	NA	TRBJ2-2
TGTGCCAGCAGCTTAACAGGGGATGGCTACACCTTC	CASSLTGDGYTF	TRBV7-9	NA	TRBD1	TRBJ1-2
TGCGCCAGCAGCCAAGGACGCGGGGACTACGAGCAGTACTTC	CASSQGRGDYEQYF	TRBV4-3	NA	NA	TRBJ2-7
TGTGCCAGCAGCCCGGGACAGACCTACGAGCAGTACTTC	CASSPGQTYEQYF	TRBV9	NA	TRBD1	TRBJ2-7
TGTGCCTGGAACCAACCGACAGCTTTACAGTTCAATGAGCAGTTCTTC	CAWNQPTALQFNEQFF	TRBV30	NA	NA	TRBJ2-1
TGTGCCAGCAGCCCCAATGCAGGGATCCACTACGAGCAGTACTTC	CASSPNAGIHYEQYF	TRBV7-9	NA	NA	TRBJ2-7
TGCGCCAGCAGCTCGGACGGACAGGGAGCCGGGGAGCTGTTTTTT	CASSSDGQGAGELFF	TRBV5-1	NA	TRBD1	TRBJ2-2
TGTGCCAGCACCATCTCAAGCGGGGGGAACACTGAAGCTTTCTTT	CASTISSGGNTEAFF	TRBV2	NA	NA	TRBJ1-1
TGTGCCTGGAACAGGGGGGGGATCAATCAGCCCCAGCATTTT	CAWNRGGINQPQHF	TRBV30	NA	TRBD1	TRBJ1-5
TGTGCCAGCAGTCGCGTGACAGAATCCTACGAGCAGTACTTC	CASSRVTESYEQYF	TRBV2	NA	NA	TRBJ2-7
TGCGCCAGCAGCCTTAGGACAGGGAGGAACACTGAAGCTTTCTTT	CASSLRTGRNTEAFF	TRBV5-1	NA	TRBD1	TRBJ1-1
TGTGCCAGCAGTACCGCGACAGGGGGATTCTATGGCTACACCTTC	CASSTATGGFYGYTF	TRBV28	once	TRBD1	TRBJ1-2
TGTGCCAGTAGTATGACCAGGGATGACGGTGGCTACACCTTC	CASSMTRDDGGYTF	TRBV19	NA	NA	TRBJ1-2
TGTGCCAGCTACCCGACAGGGGGAGACACTGAAGCTTTCTTT	CASYPTGGDTEAFF	TRBV18	NA	TRBD1	TRBJ1-1
TGTGCCAGTAGGCTCGGTGGCGGGAGTCAGGAGGTGCAGTACTTC	CASRLGGGSQEVQYF	TRBV19	few	TRBD2	TRBJ2-7
TGCGCCAGCAGCTCGGACAGCACGAACACTGAAGCTTTCTTT	CASSSDSTNTEAFF	TRBV5-1	NA	NA	TRBJ1-1
TGTGCCAGCAGTTCGTTCCTAGCGGGGCTTTGGAACTACGAGCAGTACTTC	CASSSFLAGLWNYEQYF	TRBV28	NA	TRBD2	TRBJ2-7
TGTGCCAGCAGCGATAACAGGGGAGGCTACACCTTC	CASSDNRGGYTF	TRBV7-9	few	TRBD1	TRBJ1-2
TGTGCCAGCGCCGCGTACGCAGATACGCAGTATTTT	CASAAYADTQYF	TRBV18	few	NA	TRBJ2-3
TGTGCCATCAGTGAGTCGACGGGACAGGGACATCAGCCCCAGCATTTT	CAISESTGQGHQPQHF	TRBV10-3	NA	TRBD1	TRBJ1-5
TGTGCCAGCAGCTTAGCCGGACAGGGCGAGCAGTACTTC	CASSLAGQGEQYF	TRBV7-6	NA	TRBD1	TRBJ2-7
TGTGCCAGTAGTCCCAAGGGACTAGCGGGAGCCTCCTACAATGAGCAGTTCTTC	CASSPKGLAGASYNEQFF	TRBV19	NA	TRBD2	TRBJ2-1
TGTGCCAGCAGCTCATTGGGGGCGAGCTATGGCTACACCTTC	CASSSLGASYGYTF	TRBV9	NA	NA	TRBJ1-2
TGTGCCACCCTGGGAGCGGTTGAGCAGTACTTC	CATLGAVEQYF	TRBV28	NA	NA	TRBJ2-7
TGTGCCAGCAGCTTGGCCGGGACCCGCAGGGGATCCTACGAGCAGTACTTC	CASSLAGTRRGSYEQYF	TRBV5-6	NA	NA	TRBJ2-7
TGCGCCAGCAGTGAGATTCGGGGATACTCCTACAATGAGCAGTTCTTC	CASSEIRGYSYNEQFF	TRBV10-1	NA	NA	TRBJ2-1
TGCAGCGTTGAGACTGATAGCAATCAGCCCCAGCATTTT	CSVETDSNQPQHF	TRBV29-1	NA	NA	TRBJ1-5
TGTGCCAGCAGTTACTCCTTGGGAGCGGCCTACGAGCAGTACTTC	CASSYSLGAAYEQYF	TRBV6-6	few	NA	TRBJ2-7
TGCGCCAGCAGCCAAGACCCGGTTTCACCCCTCCACTTT	CASSQDPVSPLHF	TRBV4-3	once	NA	TRBJ1-6